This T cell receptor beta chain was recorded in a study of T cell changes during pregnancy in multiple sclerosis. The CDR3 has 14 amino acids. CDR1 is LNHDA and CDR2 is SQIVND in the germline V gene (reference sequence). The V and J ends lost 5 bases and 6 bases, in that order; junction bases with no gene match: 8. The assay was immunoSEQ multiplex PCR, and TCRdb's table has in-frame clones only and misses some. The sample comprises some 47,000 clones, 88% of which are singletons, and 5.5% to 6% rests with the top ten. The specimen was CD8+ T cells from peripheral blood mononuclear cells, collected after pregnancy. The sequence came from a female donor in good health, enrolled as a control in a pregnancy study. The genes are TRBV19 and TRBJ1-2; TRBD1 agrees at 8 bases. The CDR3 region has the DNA TGTGCCAGTAGTCTTTTTGGACAGGGAAATGGCTACACCTTC. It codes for CASSLFGQGNGYTF. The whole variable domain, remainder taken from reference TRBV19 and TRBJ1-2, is DGGITQSPKYLFRKEGQNVTLSCEQNLNHDAMYWYRQDPGQGLRLIYYSQIVNDFQKGDIAEGYSVSREKKESFPLTVTSAQKNPTAFYLCASSLFGQGNGYTFGSGTRLTVV.